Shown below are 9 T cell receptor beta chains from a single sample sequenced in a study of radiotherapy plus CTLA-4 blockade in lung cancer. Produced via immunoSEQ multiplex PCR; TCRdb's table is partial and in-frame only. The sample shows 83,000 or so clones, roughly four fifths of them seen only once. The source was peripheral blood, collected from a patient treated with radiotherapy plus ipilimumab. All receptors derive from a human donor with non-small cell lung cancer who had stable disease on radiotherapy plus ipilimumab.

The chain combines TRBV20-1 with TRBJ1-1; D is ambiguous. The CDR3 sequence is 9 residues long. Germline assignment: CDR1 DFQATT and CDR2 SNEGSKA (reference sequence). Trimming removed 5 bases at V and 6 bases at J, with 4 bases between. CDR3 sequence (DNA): TGCAGTGCTGGGGCTGAAGCTTTCTTT. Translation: CSAGAEAFF.

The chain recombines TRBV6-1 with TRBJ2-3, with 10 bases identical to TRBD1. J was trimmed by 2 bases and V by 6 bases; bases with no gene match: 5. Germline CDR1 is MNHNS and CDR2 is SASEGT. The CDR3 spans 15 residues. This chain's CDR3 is CASRGTGDDTDTQYF. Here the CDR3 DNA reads TGTGCCAGCAGGGGGACAGGGGACGACACAGATACGCAGTATTTT.

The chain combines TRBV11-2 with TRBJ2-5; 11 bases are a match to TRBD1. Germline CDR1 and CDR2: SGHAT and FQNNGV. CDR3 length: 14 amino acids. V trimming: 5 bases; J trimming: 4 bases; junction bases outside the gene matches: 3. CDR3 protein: CASSPGTGGETQYF. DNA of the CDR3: TGTGCCAGCAGCCCCGGGACAGGGGGAGAGACCCAGTACTTC.

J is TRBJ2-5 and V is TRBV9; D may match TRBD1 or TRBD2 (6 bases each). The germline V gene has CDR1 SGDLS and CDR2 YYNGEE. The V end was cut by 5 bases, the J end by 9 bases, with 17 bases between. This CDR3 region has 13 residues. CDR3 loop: CASSTGGPGAQYF. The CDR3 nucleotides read TGTGCCAGCAGTACCGGGGGTCCAGGGGCCCAGTACTTC.

The CDR3, as DNA: TGTGCCAGCACCCCCTCACGTTACGGGGAGCTGTTTTTT. This translates into CASTPSRYGELFF. This chain connects TRBV7-8 to TRBJ2-2, with D unclear. V was clipped by 7 bases and J by 7 bases, with 13 bases between them. This CDR3 is 13 amino acids long. The germline V gene encodes CDR1 SGHVS and CDR2 FQNEAQ.

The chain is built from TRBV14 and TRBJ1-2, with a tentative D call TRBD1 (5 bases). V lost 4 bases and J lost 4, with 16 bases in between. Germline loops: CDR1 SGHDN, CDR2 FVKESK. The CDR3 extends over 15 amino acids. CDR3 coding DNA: TGTGCCAGCAGCCCGCGGGGCCGGGTGGGCTATGGCTACACCTTC. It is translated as CASSPRGRVGYGYTF.

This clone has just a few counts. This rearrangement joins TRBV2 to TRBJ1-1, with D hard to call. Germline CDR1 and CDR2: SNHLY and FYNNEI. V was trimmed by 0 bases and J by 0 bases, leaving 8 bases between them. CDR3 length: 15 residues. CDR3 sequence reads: CASSEAGRLNTEAFF. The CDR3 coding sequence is TGTGCCAGCAGTGAAGCTGGACGCCTGAACACTGAAGCTTTCTTT. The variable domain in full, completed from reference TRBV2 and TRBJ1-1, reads EPEVTQTPSHQVTQMGQEVILRCVPISNHLYFYWYRQILGQKVEFLVSFYNNEISEKSEIFDDQFSVERPDGSNFTLKIRSTKLEDSAMYFCASSEAGRLNTEAFFGQGTRLTVV.

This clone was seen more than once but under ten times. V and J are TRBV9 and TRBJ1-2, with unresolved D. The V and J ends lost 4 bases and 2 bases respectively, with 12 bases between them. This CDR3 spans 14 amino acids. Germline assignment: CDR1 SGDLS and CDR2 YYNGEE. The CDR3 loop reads CASSPAVGNYGYTF. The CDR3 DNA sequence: TGTGCCAGCAGCCCAGCCGTAGGGAACTATGGCTACACCTTC.

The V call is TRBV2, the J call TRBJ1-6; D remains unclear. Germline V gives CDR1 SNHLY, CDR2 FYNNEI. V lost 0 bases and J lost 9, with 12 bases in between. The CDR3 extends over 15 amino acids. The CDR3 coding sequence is TGTGCCAGCAGTGAAGCCCGGGGAGGGCCTTCACCCCTCCACTTT. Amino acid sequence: CASSEARGGPSPLHF.